This T cell receptor (beta chain) was recorded in a study of regulatory T cells in long-lasting Graves disease. On the study more broadly: The term persistent Graves' disease signified upward of 5 years on antithyroid drugs with positive TSH receptor antibodies. Overall study results and limits: The study found persistent patients shared more public clonotypes (roughly 2,800) than new patients (approximately 970). Persistent Graves' patients possessed reduced TCR diversity relative to recently diagnosed ones. Segments TRBV28, TRBJ1-2 and TRBJ2-5 showed preferential usage in persistent disease.

According to the study, TCR beta libraries were built with iRepertoire HTBI primers and CDR3-region Arm-PCR. TCRdb re-called the multiplex PCR reads through MiXCR, storing one row per CDR3 protein. This table holds 500,000 to 800,000 distinct CDR3 sequences, 30% found once. Specified time point: persistent/refractory GD, antithyroid drugs over 5 years with positive TRAb. The TCR library used RNA extracted from PBMCs. On this clonotype itself: Antigen unknown.

V was clipped by 7 bases and J by 0 bases; unmatched bases: 2. This CDR3 is built from 15 residues. Germline V gene sequence: CDR1 SEHNR, CDR2 FQNEAQ (reference sequence). The input for sequencing was peripheral blood mononuclear cells (PBMCs), taken when the disease was refractory, from a patient treated with antithyroid drugs. This rearrangement joins TRBV7-9 to TRBJ2-2; 10 bases agree with TRBD2. The source of this sequence is a female donor with Graves disease. Written as DNA, the CDR3 is TGTGCCAGCATACTAGCGGGAACGAACACCGGGGAGCTGTTTTTT. Residues: CASILAGTNTGELFF.